This TCR beta chain was recovered during a study of OX40 agonist ivuxolimab in advanced cancers. Regarding the study in general: Ivuxolimab, which targeted the costimulatory receptor OX40 (CD134), was an agonistic, fully human IgG2 monoclonal antibody. Partial responses occurred in three dose-escalation patients: two with cutaneous melanoma and one with hepatocellular carcinoma. Of the roughly 54 dose-escalation patients, hepatocellular carcinoma was present in approximately 20, melanoma in around 15, renal cell carcinoma in 9 and head and neck cancer in 9. A male proportion of 82.7% and a mean age of roughly 55 years, ranging from roughly 20 to 80, were recorded for the dose-escalation cohort. Patients were allowed to have had prior anti-PD-1, anti-PD-L1 or anti-CTLA-4 therapy, and 30% to 40% of the dose-escalation patients had previously received checkpoint inhibitors. The monotherapy dose-escalation portion (N ≈ 52 patients) of the phase I ivuxolimab trial is reported in the paper. Intravenous ivuxolimab was administered to patients every 2 weeks at six dose levels: 0.01, 0.1, 0.3, 1.5, 3 and 10 mg/kg. Peripheral TCRbeta sequencing was intended to test whether TCR sequence diversity was altered and clonal T-cell expansion was caused by ivuxolimab. Findings and caveats that apply to the study as a whole: After ivuxolimab, CD8+ T cells had more expanded clones than CD4+ T cells on average. Low levels of normalized T-cell clonal expansion were also seen in some patients who did not respond. At doses of 0.1 to 3.0 mg/kg, clonal expansion of both CD4+ and CD8+ blood T cells was observed from baseline to week 6. In the 0.1-3.0 mg/kg groups, partial responders had among the lowest normalized peripheral clonal expansion, particularly in CD8+ T cells. Which antigens the clonally expanded peripheral T cells were specific for was not determined.

Genomic DNA was extracted from sorted cells for sequencing of the TCRbeta CDR3 region. TCRbeta CDR3 regions were sequenced using the immunoSEQ Assay. Here the immuneACCESS table is served through TCRdb, limited to in-frame sequences with V and J called. Missing clones are a known gap in these copies; in checked studies unresolved V genes cover under half, and the rest lacks a known reason. The sample includes roughly 77,000 clones, with roughly 92% observed a single time. Jointly, the top ten make up about 0.63% of the sample. The germline V gene supplies CDR1 SGHRS and CDR2 YFSETQ. Trimming removed 3 bases from V and 5 bases from J; the gene matches leave 3 bases unexplained. The CDR3 runs 13 amino acids, cysteine and phenylalanine included. The entry retains the CDR3 DNA only, 39 bases that are in frame from base 1. The trial excluded patients who had a history of autoimmune disease or who were on systemic immunosuppression. Peripheral blood for TCR sequencing was drawn from every dose cohort at baseline, at cycle 4 day 1 and at cycle 7 day 1. Samples came from an open-label, multicenter, first-in-human phase I dose-escalation trial of ivuxolimab. Adults with locally advanced or metastatic melanoma, renal cell carcinoma, hepatocellular carcinoma or head and neck squamous cell carcinoma were enrolled in the trial. Before TCR sequencing, CD4+ T cells and CD8+ T cells from peripheral blood were sorted into separate populations.

This clone was counted a single time. Its antigen is currently not known. Base qualities are missing; no much larger clone stands one base away. The receptor was isolated from an adult with an advanced solid tumor such as melanoma, head and neck, liver or kidney cancer. The specimen was CD4+ or CD8+ T cells sorted from blood, collected in a trial of the OX40 agonist ivuxolimab. This sequence uses TRBV5-1 and TRBJ2-5; the central 8 bases match TRBD1. This receptor has the CDR3 CASSSGQAETQYF. The DNA is as follows: TGCGCCAGCAGCTCGGGACAGGCGGAGACCCAGTACTTC.